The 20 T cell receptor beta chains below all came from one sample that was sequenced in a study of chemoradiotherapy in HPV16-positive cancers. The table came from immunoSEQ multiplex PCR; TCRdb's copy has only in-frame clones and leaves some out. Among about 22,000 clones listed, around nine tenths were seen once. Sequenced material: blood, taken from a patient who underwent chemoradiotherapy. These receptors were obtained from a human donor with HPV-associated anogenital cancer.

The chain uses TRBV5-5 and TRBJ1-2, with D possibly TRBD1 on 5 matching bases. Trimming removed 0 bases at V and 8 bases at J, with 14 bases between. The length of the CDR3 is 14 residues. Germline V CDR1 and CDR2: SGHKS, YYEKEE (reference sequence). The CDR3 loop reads CASSLARQTGGYTF. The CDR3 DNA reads TGTGCCAGCAGCTTGGCAAGACAGACGGGAGGCTACACCTTC.

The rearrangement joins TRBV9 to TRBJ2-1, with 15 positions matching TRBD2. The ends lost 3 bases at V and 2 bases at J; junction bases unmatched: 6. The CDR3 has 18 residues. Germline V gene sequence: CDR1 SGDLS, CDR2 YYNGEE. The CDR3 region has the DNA TGTGCCAGCAGCGCCGGACTAGCGGGGGGGCTGACCTACAATGAGCAGTTCTTC. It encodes CASSAGLAGGLTYNEQFF.

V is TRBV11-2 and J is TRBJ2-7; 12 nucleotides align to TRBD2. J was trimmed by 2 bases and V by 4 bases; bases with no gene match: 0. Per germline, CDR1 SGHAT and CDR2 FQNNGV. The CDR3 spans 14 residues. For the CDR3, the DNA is TGTGCCAGCAGCTCTAGCGGGGGGGCCTACGAGCAGTACGTC. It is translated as CASSSSGGAYEQYV.

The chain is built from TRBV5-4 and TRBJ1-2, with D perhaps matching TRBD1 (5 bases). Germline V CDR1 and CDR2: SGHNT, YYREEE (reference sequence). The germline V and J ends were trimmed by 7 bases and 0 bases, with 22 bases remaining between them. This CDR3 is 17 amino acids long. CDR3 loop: CASGTLKTASANYGYTF. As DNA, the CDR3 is TGTGCCAGCGGCACCTTAAAGACAGCTTCGGCTAACTATGGCTACACCTTC.

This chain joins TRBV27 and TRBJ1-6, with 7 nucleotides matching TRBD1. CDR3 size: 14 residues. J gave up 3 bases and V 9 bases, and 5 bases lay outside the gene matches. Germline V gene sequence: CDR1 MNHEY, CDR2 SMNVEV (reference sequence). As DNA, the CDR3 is TGTGCCAGTTCGACAGGGAACTATAATTCACCCCTCCACTTT. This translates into CASSTGNYNSPLHF.

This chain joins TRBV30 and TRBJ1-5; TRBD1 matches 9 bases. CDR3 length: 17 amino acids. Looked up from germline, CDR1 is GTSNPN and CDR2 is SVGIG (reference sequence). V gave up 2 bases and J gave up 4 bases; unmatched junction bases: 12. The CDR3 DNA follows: TGTGCCTGGAGTCCCAGGACAGGGGAAGGGGTTAATCAGCCCCAGCATTTT. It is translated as CAWSPRTGEGVNQPQHF.

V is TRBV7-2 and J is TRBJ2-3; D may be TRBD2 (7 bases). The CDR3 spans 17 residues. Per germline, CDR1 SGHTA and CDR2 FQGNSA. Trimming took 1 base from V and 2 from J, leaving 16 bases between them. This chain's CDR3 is CASSLEVAGAPTDTQYF. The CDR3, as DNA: TGTGCCAGCAGCTTAGAGGTGGCGGGGGCTCCCACAGATACGCAGTATTTT.

The CDR3 region has the DNA TGTGCCAGCAGTTACGCGGACAGGGGCAATCAGCCCCAGCATTTT. It is translated as CASSYADRGNQPQHF. The rearrangement links TRBV6-6 to TRBJ1-5; 8 bases are shared with TRBD1. The germline gives CDR1 MNHNY, CDR2 SVGAGI (reference sequence). Trimming cost V 2 bases and J 2 bases; bases outside gene matches: 2. This CDR3 has 15 residues.

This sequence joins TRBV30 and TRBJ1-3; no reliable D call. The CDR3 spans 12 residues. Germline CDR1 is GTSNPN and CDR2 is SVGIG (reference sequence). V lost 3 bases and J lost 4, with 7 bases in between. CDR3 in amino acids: CAWRTSGNTIYF. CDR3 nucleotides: TGTGCCTGGAGGACCTCAGGAAACACCATATATTTT. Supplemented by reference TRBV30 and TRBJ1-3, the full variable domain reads SQTIHQWPATLVQPVGSPLSLECTVEGTSNPNLYWYRQAAGRGLQLLFYSVGIGQISSEVPQNLSASRPQDRQFILSSKKLLLSDSGFYLCAWRTSGNTIYFGEGSWLTVV.

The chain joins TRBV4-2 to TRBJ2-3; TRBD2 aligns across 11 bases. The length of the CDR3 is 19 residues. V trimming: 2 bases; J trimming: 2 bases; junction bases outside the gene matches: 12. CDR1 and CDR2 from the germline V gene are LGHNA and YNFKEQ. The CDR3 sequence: CASSQSRGSGGAPTDTQYF. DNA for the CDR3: TGTGCCAGCAGCCAAAGTCGGGGTAGCGGGGGGGCCCCCACAGATACGCAGTATTTT.

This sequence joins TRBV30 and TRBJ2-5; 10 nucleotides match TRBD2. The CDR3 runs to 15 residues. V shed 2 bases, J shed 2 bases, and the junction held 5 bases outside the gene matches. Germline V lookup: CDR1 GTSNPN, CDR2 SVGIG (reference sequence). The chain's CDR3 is CAWSTSGTYQETQYF. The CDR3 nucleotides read TGTGCCTGGAGTACTAGCGGGACTTATCAAGAGACCCAGTACTTC.

The CDR3 protein is CASSLVVLGSSYNSPLHF. CDR3 nucleotide sequence: TGTGCCAGCAGCTTAGTAGTTCTAGGGAGCTCCTATAATTCACCCCTCCACTTT. V and J are TRBV7-8 and TRBJ1-6; D is ambiguous. There are 18 residues in the CDR3. Trimming left V 1 base short and J 0 bases short, with 13 bases between. From germline, CDR1 is SGHVS and CDR2 FQNEAQ.

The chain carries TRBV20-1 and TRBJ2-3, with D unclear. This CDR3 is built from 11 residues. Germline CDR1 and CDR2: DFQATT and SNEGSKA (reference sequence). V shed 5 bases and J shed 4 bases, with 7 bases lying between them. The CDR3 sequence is CSAEMADTQYF. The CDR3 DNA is TGCAGTGCTGAGATGGCAGATACGCAGTATTTT.

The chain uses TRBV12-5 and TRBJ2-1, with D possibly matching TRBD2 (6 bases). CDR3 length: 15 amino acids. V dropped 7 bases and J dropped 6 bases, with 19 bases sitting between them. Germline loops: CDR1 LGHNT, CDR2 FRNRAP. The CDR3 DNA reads TGTGCTAGTGCTCCCTCGGGGCGGAGGGTCAATGAGCAGTTCTTC. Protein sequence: CASAPSGRRVNEQFF.

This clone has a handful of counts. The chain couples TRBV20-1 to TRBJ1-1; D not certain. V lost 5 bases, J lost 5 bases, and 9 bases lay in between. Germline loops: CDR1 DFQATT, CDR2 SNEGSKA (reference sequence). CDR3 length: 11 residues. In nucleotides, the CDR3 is TGCAGTGCTGGGATCGGTACTGAAGCTTTCTTT. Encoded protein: CSAGIGTEAFF.

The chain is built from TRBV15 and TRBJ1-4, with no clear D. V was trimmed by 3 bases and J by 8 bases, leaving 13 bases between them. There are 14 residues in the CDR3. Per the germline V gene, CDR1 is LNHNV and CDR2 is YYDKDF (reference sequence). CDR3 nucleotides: TGTGCCACCAGCAGCTCGGCCTCGGGGGAAAAACTGTTTTTT. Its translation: CATSSSASGEKLFF. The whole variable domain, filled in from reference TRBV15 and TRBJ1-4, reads DAMVIQNPRYQVTQFGKPVTLSCSQTLNHNVMYWYQQKSSQAPKLLFHYYDKDFNNEADTPDNFQSRRPNTSFCFLDIRSPGLGDTAMYLCATSSSASGEKLFFGSGTQLSVL.

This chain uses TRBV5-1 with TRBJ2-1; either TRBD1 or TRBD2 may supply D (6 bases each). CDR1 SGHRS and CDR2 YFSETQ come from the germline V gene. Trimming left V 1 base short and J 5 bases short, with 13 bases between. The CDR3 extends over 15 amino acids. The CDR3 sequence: CASSLSGADNNEQFF. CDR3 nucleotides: TGCGCCAGCAGCTTGTCGGGGGCGGATAACAATGAGCAGTTCTTC.

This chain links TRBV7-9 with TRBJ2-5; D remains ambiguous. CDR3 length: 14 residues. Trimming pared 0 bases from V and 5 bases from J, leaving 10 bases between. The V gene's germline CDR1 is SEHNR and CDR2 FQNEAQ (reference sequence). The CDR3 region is CASSLAGSSETQYF. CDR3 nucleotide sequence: TGTGCCAGCAGCTTAGCGGGTAGCTCGGAGACCCAGTACTTC.

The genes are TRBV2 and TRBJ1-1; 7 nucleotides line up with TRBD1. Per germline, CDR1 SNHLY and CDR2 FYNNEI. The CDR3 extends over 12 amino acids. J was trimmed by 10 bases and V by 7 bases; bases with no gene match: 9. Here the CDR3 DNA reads TGTGCCAGCAAGACAGGGAGTGGGGTAGCTTTCTTT. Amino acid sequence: CASKTGSGVAFF.

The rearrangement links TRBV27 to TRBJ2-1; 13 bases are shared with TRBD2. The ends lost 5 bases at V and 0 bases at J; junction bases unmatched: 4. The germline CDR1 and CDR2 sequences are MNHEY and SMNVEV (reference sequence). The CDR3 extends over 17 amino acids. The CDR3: CASSRLAGGRSYNEQFF. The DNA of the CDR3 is TGTGCCAGCAGTCGACTAGCGGGGGGACGCTCCTACAATGAGCAGTTCTTC.